This TCR beta chain was captured in a study of CD8 T cells in ankylosing spondylitis (dated by TCRdb to 2016 to 2017). Broadly, across the study: The study profiled T cell receptor beta repertoires in healthy donors and ankylosing spondylitis patients to find disease-linked TCR variants. Samples of peripheral blood were taken, and for ankylosing spondylitis patients, synovial fluid was collected as well. The whole study cohort included 108 healthy donors and some 27 ankylosing spondylitis patients.

Of note for this clonotype: The target of this receptor is not known. The input lacks base qualities; no much larger clone sits a single base away.

Results and caveats for the whole study, not just this receptor: A CD8+ phenotype was shown by the disease-linked clones, which were found at relatively low frequencies in peripheral blood. Significant enrichment of the disease-linked clones was reported in matched synovial fluid samples from ankylosing spondylitis patients. Some TCR beta motif variants had previously been reported in synovial fluid and blood of reactive arthritis patients, which suggested common disease-initiation mechanisms. A TCR beta motif made up of seven or eight highly homologous amino acid variants appeared to be characteristic of blood from ankylosing spondylitis patients.

The reads were generated on an Illumina HiSeq 2500. TCR beta libraries were prepared by quantitative 5'-RACE with molecular barcodes. In the authors' own workflow: Disease-linked TCR variants were identified with a new computational method built on a probabilistic model of VDJ rearrangement. TCRdb applied fastp at Q25 and MiXCR to the public reads, then kept only in-frame beta chains. All rows with the same CDR3 protein become a single entry with the most common DNA and genes. The V and J calls were determined by TCRdb, not by the authors. This sample comprises 700,000 or so distinct CDR3 sequences, 15% to 20% of them detected only once. Of the sample, around 20% is held by the ten largest clones. V and J are truncated by 5 bases and 5 bases respectively, leaving an intervening sequence of 16 bases. Taken from the germline V gene, the CDR1 and CDR2 loops are LGHNA and YSLEER. The cysteine opens and the phenylalanine closes a CDR3 of 14 amino acids. The entry retains the CDR3 DNA only, 42 bases that are in frame from base 1.

The sequencing sample was made of blood, either unsorted or a sorted T cell fraction (not recorded which). This clonotype was obtained from a male donor with ankylosing spondylitis. The rearranged segments are TRBV4-3 and TRBJ2-7; a weak D assignment points to TRBD1 (6 bases agree). The DNA reads TGCGCCAGCAGCGCACAGGGTCCTCCGGACGAGCAGTACTTC. It codes for CASSAQGPPDEQYF.